The clone carrying this TCR beta chain was observed a handful of times. TCRdb's copy holds only in-frame clones and misses some; the assay was immunoSEQ multiplex PCR. The table has approximately 230,000 clones, around 80% seen once. These data are taken from a study of blood T cell repertoires in COVID-19. The wider study: Sources were T cells, B-cell-depleted T cells, or PBMCs; the material itself was cDNA or gDNA.

Germline V gene sequence: CDR1 GTSNPN, CDR2 SVGIG (reference sequence). The V end lost 0 bases, the J end lost 4 bases, and 9 bases lay between the germline ends. The CDR3 consists of 13 residues. This chain uses TRBV30 with TRBJ1-1, with a tentative D call TRBD1 (6 bases). Source material: peripheral blood. The receptor comes from a woman in her 40s with active or convalescent COVID-19. The CDR3 loop is CAWSVRGSTEAFF. The CDR3 DNA reads TGTGCCTGGAGTGTAAGGGGGAGCACTGAAGCTTTCTTT.